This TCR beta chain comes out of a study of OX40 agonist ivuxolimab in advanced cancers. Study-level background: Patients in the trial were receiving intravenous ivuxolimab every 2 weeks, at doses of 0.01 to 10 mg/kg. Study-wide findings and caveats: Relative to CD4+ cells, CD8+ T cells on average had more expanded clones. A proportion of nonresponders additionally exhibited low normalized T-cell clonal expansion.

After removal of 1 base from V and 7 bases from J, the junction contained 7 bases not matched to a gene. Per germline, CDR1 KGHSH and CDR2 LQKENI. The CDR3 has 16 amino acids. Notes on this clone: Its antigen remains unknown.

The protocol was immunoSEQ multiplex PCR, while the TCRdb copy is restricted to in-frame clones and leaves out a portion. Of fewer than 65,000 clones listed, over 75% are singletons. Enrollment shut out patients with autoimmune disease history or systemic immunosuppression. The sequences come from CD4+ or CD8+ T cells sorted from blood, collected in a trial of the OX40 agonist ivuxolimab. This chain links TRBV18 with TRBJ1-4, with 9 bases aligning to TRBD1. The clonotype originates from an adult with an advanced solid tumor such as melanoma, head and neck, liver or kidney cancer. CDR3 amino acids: CASSPRTEDRGEKLFF. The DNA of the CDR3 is TGTGCCAGCTCACCACGAACCGAGGACAGGGGTGAAAAACTGTTTTTT.